The sequence of this T cell receptor (beta chain) was determined in a study of cytomegalovirus exposure and HLA in healthy donors. For the study at large: Most donors, roughly 77% of a few hundred genotyped, fell in the Caucasian-associated ancestry cluster. Study-wide findings and caveats: Sequencing likely produced, as an artifact, a cluster of highly shared sequence variants. Follow-up analysis found HLA locus-dependent TCR association rates, highest for DRB1 and lowest for HLA-C. A later analysis found common viral pathogens apparently linked to several of the most significant clusters.

Germline values: CDR1 SGHDT, CDR2 YYEEEE. The CDR3 is 14 residues long. Trimming removed 3 bases from V and 6 bases from J, with 10 bases in between. As concerns this clone: What it recognizes is unknown.

The primer mix had 60 Vbeta and 13 Jbeta primers. Measured with immunoSEQ multiplex PCR; TCRdb has only the in-frame clones, and not every one. The sample includes about 200,000 clones, just over 75% of them seen just once. This TCR came from a man aged 25-45 years in good health and CMV-seronegative. The specimen sequenced was PBMCs. This chain uses TRBV5-6 with TRBJ1-6, with D tentatively TRBD1 (5 bases). The CDR3 is CASSSLQGNSPLHF. For the CDR3, the DNA is TGTGCCAGCAGCTCCCTTCAGGGTAATTCACCCCTCCACTTT.